These 12 T cell receptor beta chains were sequenced from one sample in a study of T cell responses to AZD1222 COVID-19 vaccine. Only in-frame clones appear in the TCRdb table, and some are missing; sequencing was by immunoSEQ multiplex PCR. This table has under 100,000 clones, 70% to 90% appearing once. Material: peripheral blood, obtained on day 0 of AZD1222 vaccination. The receptors derive from an adult in good health.

CDR3 residues: CASSMEGTPYEQYF. CDR3 nucleotide sequence: TGTGCCAGTAGTATGGAGGGGACCCCCTACGAGCAGTACTTC. The chain uses TRBV19 and TRBJ2-7; D might be TRBD2 (6 bases). Per germline, CDR1 LNHDA and CDR2 SQIVND (reference sequence). Between the trimmed V and J ends, which lost 3 bases and 2 bases, there was a span of 11 bases. The CDR3 has 14 amino acids.

J is TRBJ2-1 and V is TRBV24-1; TRBD1 aligns across 12 bases. The CDR3 extends over 17 amino acids. The germline V gene has CDR1 KGHDR and CDR2 SFDVKD. The trim removed 4 bases at V and 6 bases at J, leaving 9 bases unmatched. CDR3 nucleotides: TGTGCCACCAGTGACCCCGGGACAGGGGGCTCCGTCAATGAGCAGTTCTTC. Translating gives CATSDPGTGGSVNEQFF.

This chain connects TRBV11-3 to TRBJ1-1; tentative D call: TRBD1 (5 bases). The CDR3 runs to 15 residues. Trimming shortened V by 4 bases and J by 3 bases, and 15 bases separated the two germline ends. Germline CDR1 is SGHNT and CDR2 is YENEEA. The CDR3 DNA is TGTGCCAGCAGCTACTCCGGGACGGTTGACACTGAAGCTTTCTTT. Protein sequence: CASSYSGTVDTEAFF. Full variable domain (outside the CDR3, taken from reference TRBV11-3 and TRBJ1-1): EAGVVQSPRYKIIEKKQPVAFWCNPISGHNTLYWYLQNLGQGPELLIRYENEEAVDDSQLPKDRFSAERLKGVDSTLKIQPAELGDSAVYLCASSYSGTVDTEAFFGQGTRLTVV.

The rearrangement uses TRBV5-1 and TRBJ2-1; D uncertain. V lost 4 bases to trimming and J lost 8 bases, with 13 bases between them. Germline CDR1 and CDR2: SGHRS and YFSETQ. This CDR3 spans 13 amino acids. DNA for the CDR3: TGCGCCAGCAGCGAGGCAGGTAGGGATGAGCAGTTCTTC. Its protein product is CASSEAGRDEQFF.

V gene TRBV2 combines with J gene TRBJ2-7; 7 nucleotides line up with TRBD2. This CDR3 comprises 12 residues. In germline, CDR1 is SNHLY, CDR2 FYNNEI. Trimming cost V 10 bases and J 4 bases; bases outside gene matches: 7. The CDR3 loop is CATTGGSYEQYF. CDR3 bases: TGTGCCACCACGGGGGGATCATACGAGCAGTACTTC.

The chain is built from TRBV11-3 and TRBJ1-4; D is perhaps TRBD1 (6 bases). This CDR3 is built from 13 residues. Germline CDR1 and CDR2: SGHNT and YENEEA. V was shortened by 5 bases and J by 5 bases, with 9 bases between the two germline ends. CDR3 sequence (DNA): TGTGCCAGCAGCGTTACAGGGAATGAAAAACTGTTTTTT. As protein: CASSVTGNEKLFF. The variable domain in full, completed from reference TRBV11-3 and TRBJ1-4, reads EAGVVQSPRYKIIEKKQPVAFWCNPISGHNTLYWYLQNLGQGPELLIRYENEEAVDDSQLPKDRFSAERLKGVDSTLKIQPAELGDSAVYLCASSVTGNEKLFFGSGTQLSVL.

The chain carries TRBV7-6 and TRBJ2-3, with TRBD2 matching 8 bases. Unmatched junction bases numbered 3, after V lost 1 base and J lost 0 bases. The length of the CDR3 is 16 residues. Germline values: CDR1 SGHVS, CDR2 FNYEAQ. CDR3 region: CASSLVAGGSTDTQYF. The CDR3 DNA reads as TGTGCCAGCAGCTTAGTTGCGGGGGGTAGCACAGATACGCAGTATTTT.

This clone has more than one count but fewer than ten. The CDR3 reads CASSHRGSYEQYF. As DNA, the CDR3 is TGTGCCAGCAGCCACAGGGGTTCCTACGAGCAGTACTTC. The V and J genes are TRBV11-1 and TRBJ2-7; 7 bases match TRBD1. Losses at the gene ends were 5 bases for V and 1 base for J; bases not matched to a gene: 2. CDR1 and CDR2 (germline): SGHAT, FQDESV (reference sequence). The CDR3 extends over 13 amino acids.

This clone came up once. Within the sample, other DNA sequences also encode this same CDR3. The chain carries TRBV6-5 and TRBJ1-2, with D possibly matching TRBD1 (5 bases). This CDR3 region has 13 residues. Per germline, CDR1 MNHEY and CDR2 SVGAGI. The V end lost 3 bases, the J end lost 4 bases, and 9 bases lay between the germline ends. The CDR3 here is CASSYSGSYGYTF. CDR3 bases: TGTGCCAGCAGTTATTCAGGGAGCTATGGCTACACCTTC.

The rearrangement links TRBV18 to TRBJ1-5; TRBD1 might be the D (6 bases). Trimming removed 4 bases from V and 3 bases from J, with 10 bases in between. CDR3 size: 14 residues. Germline loops: CDR1 KGHSH, CDR2 LQKENI. The CDR3 DNA reads TGTGCCAGCTCACTCGGACAGTCCAATCAGCCCCAGCATTTT. Its protein is CASSLGQSNQPQHF.

The chain employs TRBV9 and TRBJ1-2; D is uncertain. The CDR3 covers 15 residues. Trimming removed 4 bases from V and 3 bases from J, with 16 bases in between. Germline lookup yields CDR1 SGDLS and CDR2 YYNGEE. CDR3 protein: CASSRGVGSDYGYTF. The CDR3 DNA follows: TGTGCCAGCAGCCGCGGGGTGGGAAGTGACTATGGCTACACCTTC.

The V and J genes are TRBV10-2 and TRBJ2-4; TRBD2 aligns across 7 bases. The V and J ends lost 2 bases and 0 bases, in that order; junction bases with no gene match: 10. Germline V gene sequence: CDR1 WSHSY, CDR2 SAAADI. CDR3 length: 18 amino acids. CDR3 nucleotide sequence: TGCGCCAGCAGTGAGCTAAGCGGGGCAGACCTAGCCAAAAACATTCAGTACTTC. Protein: CASSELSGADLAKNIQYF.